This entry features one TCR beta chain sequence. Its antigen is unknown. This entry comes from a study of cytomegalovirus exposure and HLA in healthy donors. The overall study: For the approximately 410 genotyped donors, roughly 80% fell within the Caucasian-associated ancestry cluster. Study-wide points: Serostatus for CMV was the only available immune exposure information. The study flagged approximately 180 TCR beta chains as cytomegalovirus-associated.

The PCR employed 60 Vbeta primers together with 13 Jbeta primers. Sequencing used immunoSEQ multiplex PCR; TCRdb keeps in-frame clones, though not all of them. Recorded for this sample: around 52,000 clones. Germline V lookup: CDR1 MNHNS, CDR2 SASEGT. There are 14 residues in the CDR3. Trimming took 7 bases from V and 4 from J, leaving 14 bases between them. V gene TRBV6-1 combines with J gene TRBJ1-3; possibly TRBD1 for D (6 bases). The sample taken for sequencing was PBMCs. The TCR comes from a woman aged 45 to 65 in good health and CMV-seropositive. The CDR3 sequence: CASMGHHKGNTIYF. Here the CDR3 DNA reads TGTGCCAGCATGGGACATCACAAAGGAAACACCATATATTTT.